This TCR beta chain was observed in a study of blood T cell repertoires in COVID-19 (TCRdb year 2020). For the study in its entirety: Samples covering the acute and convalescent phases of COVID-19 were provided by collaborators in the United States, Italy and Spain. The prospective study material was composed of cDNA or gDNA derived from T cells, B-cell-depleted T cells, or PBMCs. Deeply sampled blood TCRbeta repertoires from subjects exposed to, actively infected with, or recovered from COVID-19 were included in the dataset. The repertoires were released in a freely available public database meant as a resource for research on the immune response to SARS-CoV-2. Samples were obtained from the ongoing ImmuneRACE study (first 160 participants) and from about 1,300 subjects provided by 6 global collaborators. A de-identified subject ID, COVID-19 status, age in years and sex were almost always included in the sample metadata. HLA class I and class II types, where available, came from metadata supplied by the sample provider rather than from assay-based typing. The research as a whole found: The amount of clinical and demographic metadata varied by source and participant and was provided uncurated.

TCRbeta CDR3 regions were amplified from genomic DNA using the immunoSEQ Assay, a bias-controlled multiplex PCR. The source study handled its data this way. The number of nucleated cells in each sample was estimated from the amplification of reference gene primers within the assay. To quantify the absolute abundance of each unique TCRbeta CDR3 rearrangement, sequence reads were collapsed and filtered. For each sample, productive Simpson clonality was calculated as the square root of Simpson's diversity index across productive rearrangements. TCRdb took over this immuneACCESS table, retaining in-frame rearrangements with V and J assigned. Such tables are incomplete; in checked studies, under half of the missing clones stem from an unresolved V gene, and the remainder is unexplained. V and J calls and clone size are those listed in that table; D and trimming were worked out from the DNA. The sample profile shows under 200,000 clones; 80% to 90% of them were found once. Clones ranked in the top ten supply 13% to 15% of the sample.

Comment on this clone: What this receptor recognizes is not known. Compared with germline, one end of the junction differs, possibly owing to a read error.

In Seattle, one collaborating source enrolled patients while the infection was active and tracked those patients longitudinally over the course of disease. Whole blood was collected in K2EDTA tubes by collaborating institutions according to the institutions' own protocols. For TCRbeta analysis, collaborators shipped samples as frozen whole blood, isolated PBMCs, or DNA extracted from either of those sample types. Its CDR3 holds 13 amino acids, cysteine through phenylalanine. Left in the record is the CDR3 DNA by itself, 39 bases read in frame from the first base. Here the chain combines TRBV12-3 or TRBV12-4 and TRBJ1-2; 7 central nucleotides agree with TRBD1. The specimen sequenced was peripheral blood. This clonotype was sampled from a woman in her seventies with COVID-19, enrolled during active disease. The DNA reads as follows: TGTGCCGGCAGAGACACAGGGGTCCAAGGCTACACCTTC. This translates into CAGRDTGVQGYTF.